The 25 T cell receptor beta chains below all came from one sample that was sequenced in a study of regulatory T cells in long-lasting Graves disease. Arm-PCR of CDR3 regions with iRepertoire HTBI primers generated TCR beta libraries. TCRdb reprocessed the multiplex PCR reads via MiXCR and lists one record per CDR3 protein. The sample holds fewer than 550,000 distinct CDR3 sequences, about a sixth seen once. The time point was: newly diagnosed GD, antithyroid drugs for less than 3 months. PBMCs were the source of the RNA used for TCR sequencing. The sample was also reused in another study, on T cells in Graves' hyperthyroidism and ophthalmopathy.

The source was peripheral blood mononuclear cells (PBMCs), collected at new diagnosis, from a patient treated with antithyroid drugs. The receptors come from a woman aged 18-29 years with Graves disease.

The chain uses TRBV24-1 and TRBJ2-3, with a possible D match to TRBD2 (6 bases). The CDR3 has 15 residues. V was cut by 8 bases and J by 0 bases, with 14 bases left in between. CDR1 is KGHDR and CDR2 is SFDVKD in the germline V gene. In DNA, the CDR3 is TGTGCCACCACACCAGGAGGGGCTAGCACAGATACGCAGTATTTT. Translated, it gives CATTPGGASTDTQYF.

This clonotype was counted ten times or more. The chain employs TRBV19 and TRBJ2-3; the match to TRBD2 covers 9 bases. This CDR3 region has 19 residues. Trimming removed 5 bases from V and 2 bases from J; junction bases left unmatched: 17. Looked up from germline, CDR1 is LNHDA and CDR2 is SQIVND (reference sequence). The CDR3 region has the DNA TGTGCCAGTAGTCTCCTTCGGAGTAGCGGGGGTCGGATCACAGATACGCAGTATTTT. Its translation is CASSLLRSSGGRITDTQYF.

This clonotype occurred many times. The CDR3 sequence: CASSQGWGPKYNEQFF. As DNA, the CDR3 is TGTGCCAGCAGCCAAGGTTGGGGGCCAAAGTACAATGAGCAGTTCTTC. The chain uses TRBV3-1 and TRBJ2-1; D is possibly TRBD1 (6 bases). V was clipped by 1 base and J by 4 bases, with 14 bases between them. Germline lookup yields CDR1 LGHDT and CDR2 YNNKEL (reference sequence). The CDR3 has 16 amino acids.

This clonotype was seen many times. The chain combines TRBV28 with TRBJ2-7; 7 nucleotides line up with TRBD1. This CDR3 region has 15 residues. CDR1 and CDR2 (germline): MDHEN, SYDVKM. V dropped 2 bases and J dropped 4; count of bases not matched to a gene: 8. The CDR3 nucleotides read TGTGCCAGCAGTTTAGCTGGCAGGGGGATGTACGAGCAGTACTTC. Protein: CASSLAGRGMYEQYF.

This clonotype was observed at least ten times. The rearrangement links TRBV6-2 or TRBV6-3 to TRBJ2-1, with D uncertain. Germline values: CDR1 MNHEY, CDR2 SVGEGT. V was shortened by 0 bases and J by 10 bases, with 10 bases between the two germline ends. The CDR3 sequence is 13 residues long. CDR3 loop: CASSYSFGREQFF. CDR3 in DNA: TGTGCCAGCAGTTACTCTTTCGGAAGGGAGCAGTTCTTC.

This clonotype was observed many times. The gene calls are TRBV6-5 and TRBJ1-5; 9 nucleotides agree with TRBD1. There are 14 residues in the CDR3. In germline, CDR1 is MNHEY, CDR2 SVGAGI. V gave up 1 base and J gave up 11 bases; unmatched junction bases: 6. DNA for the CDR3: TGTGCCAGCAGTTACTACACAGGGGGCGAAACCCAGCATTTT. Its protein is CASSYYTGGETQHF.

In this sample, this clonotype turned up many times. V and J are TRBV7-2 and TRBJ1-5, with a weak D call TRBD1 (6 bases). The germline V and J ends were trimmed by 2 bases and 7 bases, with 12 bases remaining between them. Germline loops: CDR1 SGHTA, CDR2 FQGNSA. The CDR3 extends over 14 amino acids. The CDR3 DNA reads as TGTGCCAGCAGCTTATTAGGCCAGGGGCAGCCCCAGCATTTT. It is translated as CASSLLGQGQPQHF. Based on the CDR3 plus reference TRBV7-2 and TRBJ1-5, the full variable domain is GAGVSQSPSNKVTEKGKDVELRCDPISGHTALYWYRQSLGQGLEFLIYFQGNSAPDKSGLPSDRFSAERTGGSVSTLTIQRTQQEDSAVYLCASSLLGQGQPQHFGDGTRLSIL.

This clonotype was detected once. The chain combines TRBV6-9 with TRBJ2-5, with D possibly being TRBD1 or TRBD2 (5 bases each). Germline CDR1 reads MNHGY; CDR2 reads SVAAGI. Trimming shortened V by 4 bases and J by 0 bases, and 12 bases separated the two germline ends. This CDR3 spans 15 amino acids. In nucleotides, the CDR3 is TGTGCCAGCAGTTCCGGGACGCGGTACCAAGAGACCCAGTACTTC. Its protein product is CASSSGTRYQETQYF.

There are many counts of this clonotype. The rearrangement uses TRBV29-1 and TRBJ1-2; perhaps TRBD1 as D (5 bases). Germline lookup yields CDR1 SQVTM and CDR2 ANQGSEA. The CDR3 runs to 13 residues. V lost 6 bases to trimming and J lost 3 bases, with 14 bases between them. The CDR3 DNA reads TGCAGCGTATCCAACAGGTTGCACTATGGCTACACCTTC. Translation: CSVSNRLHYGYTF.

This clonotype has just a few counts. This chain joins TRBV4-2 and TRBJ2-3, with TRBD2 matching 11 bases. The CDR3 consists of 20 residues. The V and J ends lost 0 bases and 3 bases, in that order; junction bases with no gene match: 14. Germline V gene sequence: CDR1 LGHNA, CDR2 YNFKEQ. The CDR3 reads CASSQDLPSGRIKATDTQYF. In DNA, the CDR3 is TGTGCCAGCAGCCAAGATCTTCCTAGCGGGAGGATCAAGGCTACAGATACGCAGTATTTT.

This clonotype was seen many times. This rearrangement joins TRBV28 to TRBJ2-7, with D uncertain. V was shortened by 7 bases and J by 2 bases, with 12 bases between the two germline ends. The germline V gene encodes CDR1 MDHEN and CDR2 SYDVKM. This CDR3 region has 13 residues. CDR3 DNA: TGTGCCAGCACCTCGGCCCTAACCTACGAGCAGTACTTC. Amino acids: CASTSALTYEQYF.

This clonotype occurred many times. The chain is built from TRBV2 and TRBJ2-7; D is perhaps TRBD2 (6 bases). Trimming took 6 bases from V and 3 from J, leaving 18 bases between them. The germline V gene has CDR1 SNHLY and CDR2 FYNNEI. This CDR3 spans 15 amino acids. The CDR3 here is CASRRPGASVYEQYF. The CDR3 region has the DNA TGTGCCAGCAGACGACCCGGGGCTAGCGTCTACGAGCAGTACTTC.

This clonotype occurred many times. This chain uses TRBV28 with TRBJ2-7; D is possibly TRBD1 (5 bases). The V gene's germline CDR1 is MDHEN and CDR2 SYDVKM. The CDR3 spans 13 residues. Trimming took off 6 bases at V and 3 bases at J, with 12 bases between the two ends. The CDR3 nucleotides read TGTGCCAGCAGCCCAGGACACGGCTACGAGCAGTACTTC. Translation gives CASSPGHGYEQYF. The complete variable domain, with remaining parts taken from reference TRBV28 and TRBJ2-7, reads DVKVTQSSRYLVKRTGEKVFLECVQDMDHENMFWYRQDPGLGLRLIYFSYDVKMKEKGDIPEGYSVSREKKERFSLILESASTNQTSMYLCASSPGHGYEQYFGPGTRLTVT.

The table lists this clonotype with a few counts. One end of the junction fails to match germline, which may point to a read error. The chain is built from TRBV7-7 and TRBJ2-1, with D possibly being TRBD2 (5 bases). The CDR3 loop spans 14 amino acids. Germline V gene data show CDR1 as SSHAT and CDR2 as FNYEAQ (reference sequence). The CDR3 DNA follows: TGTGCTAGCAGCGGACGGGTACTCAGCAATGAGCAGTTCTTC. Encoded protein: CASSGRVLSNEQFF.

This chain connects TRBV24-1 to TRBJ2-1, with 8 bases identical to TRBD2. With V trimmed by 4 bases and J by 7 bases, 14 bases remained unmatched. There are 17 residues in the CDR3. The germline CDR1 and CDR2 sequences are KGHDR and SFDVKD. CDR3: CATSDQVKSGGPNEQFF. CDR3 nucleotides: TGTGCCACCAGTGACCAGGTCAAATCGGGAGGGCCGAATGAGCAGTTCTTC.

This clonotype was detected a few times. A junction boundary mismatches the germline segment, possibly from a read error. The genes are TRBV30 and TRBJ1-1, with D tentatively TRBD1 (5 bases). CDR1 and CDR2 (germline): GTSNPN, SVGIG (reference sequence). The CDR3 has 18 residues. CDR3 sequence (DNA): TGTGCCTGGACCCCCCGCACCGGGGCGAGGGGATGGAACTCTGAAGCTTTCTTT. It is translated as CAWTPRTGARGWNSEAFF.

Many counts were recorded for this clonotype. This chain's CDR3 is CASSRGTSGRGGNEQFF. In DNA form, the CDR3 reads TGTGCCAGCAGCCGAGGGACTAGCGGGAGAGGTGGGAATGAGCAGTTCTTC. The chain combines TRBV28 with TRBJ2-1, with 14 bases identical to TRBD2. Looked up from germline, CDR1 is MDHEN and CDR2 is SYDVKM. V was pared by 6 bases and J by 7 bases, with 11 bases of the junction left unmatched. The CDR3 consists of 17 residues.

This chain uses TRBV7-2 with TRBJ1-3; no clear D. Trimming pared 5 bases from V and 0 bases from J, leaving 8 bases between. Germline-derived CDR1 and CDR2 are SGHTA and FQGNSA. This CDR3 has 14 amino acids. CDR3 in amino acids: CASSPASSGNTIYF. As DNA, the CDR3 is TGTGCCAGCAGCCCCGCGAGCTCTGGAAACACCATATATTTT.

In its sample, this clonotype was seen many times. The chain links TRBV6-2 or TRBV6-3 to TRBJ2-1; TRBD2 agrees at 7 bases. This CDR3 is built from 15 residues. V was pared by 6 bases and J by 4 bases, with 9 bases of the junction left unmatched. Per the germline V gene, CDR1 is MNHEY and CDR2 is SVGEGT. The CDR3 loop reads CASSRLAEAYNEQFF. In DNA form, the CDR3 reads TGTGCCAGCAGCCGCCTAGCGGAGGCTTACAATGAGCAGTTCTTC.

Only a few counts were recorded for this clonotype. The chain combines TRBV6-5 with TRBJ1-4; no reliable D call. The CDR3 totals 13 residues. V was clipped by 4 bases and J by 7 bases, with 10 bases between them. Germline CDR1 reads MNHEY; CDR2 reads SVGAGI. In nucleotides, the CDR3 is TGTGCCAGCAGTTCCTCTGGAGGTGAAAAACTGTTTTTT. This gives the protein CASSSSGGEKLFF.

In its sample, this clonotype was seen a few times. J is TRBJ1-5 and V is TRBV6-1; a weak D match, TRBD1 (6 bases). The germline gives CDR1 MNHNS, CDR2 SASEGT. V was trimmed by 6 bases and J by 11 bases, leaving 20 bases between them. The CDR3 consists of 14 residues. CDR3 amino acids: CASSSLTGQGAQHF. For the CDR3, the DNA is TGTGCCAGCAGCTCCTTGACAGGCCAAGGGGCCCAGCATTTT.

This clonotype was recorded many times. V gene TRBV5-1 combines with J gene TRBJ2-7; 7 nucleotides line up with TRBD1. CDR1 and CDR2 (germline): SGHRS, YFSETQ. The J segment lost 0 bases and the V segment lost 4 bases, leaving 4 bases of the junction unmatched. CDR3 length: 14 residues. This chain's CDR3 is CASSTRTGSYEQYF. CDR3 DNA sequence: TGCGCCAGCAGCACAAGGACAGGCTCCTACGAGCAGTACTTC.

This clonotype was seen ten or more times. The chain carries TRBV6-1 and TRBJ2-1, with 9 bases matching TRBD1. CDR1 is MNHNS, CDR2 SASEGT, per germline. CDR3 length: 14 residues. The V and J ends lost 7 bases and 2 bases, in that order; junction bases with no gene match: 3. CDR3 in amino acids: CASKRQGAYNEQFF. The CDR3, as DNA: TGTGCCAGCAAGAGACAGGGGGCCTACAATGAGCAGTTCTTC.

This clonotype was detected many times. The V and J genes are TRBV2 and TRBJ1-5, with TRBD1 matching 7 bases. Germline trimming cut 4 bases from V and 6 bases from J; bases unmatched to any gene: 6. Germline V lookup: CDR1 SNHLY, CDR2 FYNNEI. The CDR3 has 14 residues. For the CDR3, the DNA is TGTGCCAGCAGTGCTGGGACAGTACGTCAGCCCCAGCATTTT. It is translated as CASSAGTVRQPQHF.

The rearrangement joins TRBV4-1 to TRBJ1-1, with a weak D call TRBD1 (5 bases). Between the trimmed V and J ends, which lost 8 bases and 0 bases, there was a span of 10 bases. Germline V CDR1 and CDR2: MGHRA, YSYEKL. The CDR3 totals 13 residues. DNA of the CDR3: TGCGCCAGCGGGACCGTGATGAACACTGAAGCTTTCTTT. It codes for CASGTVMNTEAFF.